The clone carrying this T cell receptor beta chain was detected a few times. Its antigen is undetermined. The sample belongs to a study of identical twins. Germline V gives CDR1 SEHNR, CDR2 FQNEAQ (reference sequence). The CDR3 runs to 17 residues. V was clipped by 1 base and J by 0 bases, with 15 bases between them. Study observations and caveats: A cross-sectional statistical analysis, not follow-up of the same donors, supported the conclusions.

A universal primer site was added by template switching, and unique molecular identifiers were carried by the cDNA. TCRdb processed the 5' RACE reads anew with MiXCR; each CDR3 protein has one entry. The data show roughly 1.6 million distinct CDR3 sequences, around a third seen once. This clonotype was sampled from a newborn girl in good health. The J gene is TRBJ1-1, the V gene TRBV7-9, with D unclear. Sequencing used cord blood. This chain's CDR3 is CASSLGGREGMNTEAFF. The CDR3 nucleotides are TGTGCCAGCAGCTTAGGGGGAAGAGAGGGAATGAACACTGAAGCTTTCTTT.